This entry lists 19 T cell receptor beta chains sequenced from one sample in a study of T-cell reconstitution after alpha-beta-depleted transplantation in children (dated by TCRdb to the mid-2010s). The treatment or condition tag for this specimen amounts to: allogeneic hematopoietic cell transplantation with graft depleted of TCRalphabeta T cells and CD19 B cells. The library was built by means of PCR. TCRdb lists the instrument as Illumina HiSeq 2500. To normalize quantification of the TCRbeta repertoire, the TCR libraries were built with molecular barcoding that relied on unique molecular identifiers. The raw public data were reprocessed by TCRdb itself: fastp quality trimming at Q25, MiXCR clonotype calling, in-frame beta chains only. CDR3 protein sequences are deduplicated, and each keeps its most common genes and DNA. This sample gives approximately 430,000 distinct CDR3 sequences in total; 15% to 20% of them show up just once. Jointly, the top ten make up under 30% of the sample.

The specimen was PBMCs, mostly from graft donor cells, collected 360 days after TCRalphabeta/CD19-depleted stem cell transplant. These receptors originate from a boy in the first two years of life who had a stem cell transplant for Wiskott-Aldrich syndrome, so the T cells may come from the graft donor.

This clonotype came up a few times. The rearrangement links TRBV20-1 to TRBJ2-1, with D maybe TRBD2 (6 bases). V dropped 7 bases and J dropped 7 bases, with 17 bases sitting between them. The CDR3 length is 13 residues. Germline values: CDR1 DFQATT, CDR2 SNEGSKA (reference sequence). In DNA form, the CDR3 reads TGCAGTGGTCTGGGGACTCCCCGGAATGAGCAGTTCTTC. Translation: CSGLGTPRNEQFF.

The chain uses TRBV7-9 and TRBJ2-4; D gene unclear. Trimming took off 1 base at V and 4 bases at J, with 8 bases between the two ends. Germline values: CDR1 SEHNR, CDR2 FQNEAQ (reference sequence). The length of the CDR3 is 14 residues. The CDR3 sequence: CASSLGQPKNIQYF. The CDR3 DNA reads as TGTGCCAGCAGCTTAGGCCAACCGAAAAACATTCAGTACTTC.

This chain joins TRBV12-3 or TRBV12-4 and TRBJ2-7; 10 nucleotides line up with TRBD2. J gave up 6 bases and V 4 bases, and 3 bases lay outside the gene matches. This CDR3 spans 13 amino acids. CDR3 region: CASSSAGGGEQYF. Here the CDR3 DNA reads TGTGCCAGCAGTTCAGCGGGAGGGGGCGAGCAGTACTTC.

The chain carries TRBV5-1 and TRBJ2-5; D gene unclear. Germline CDR1 reads SGHRS; CDR2 reads YFSETQ. Between the trimmed V and J ends, which lost 0 bases and 2 bases, there was a span of 14 bases. This CDR3 has 16 amino acids. The CDR3: CASSLGPGRVQETQYF. Here the CDR3 DNA reads TGCGCCAGCAGCTTGGGTCCAGGAAGGGTACAAGAGACCCAGTACTTC.

The chain has TRBV12-3 or TRBV12-4 and TRBJ1-1; a weak D match, TRBD1 (5 bases). Trimming took 3 bases from V and 3 from J, leaving 14 bases between them. There are 15 residues in the CDR3. Written as DNA, the CDR3 is TGTGCCAGCAGTTTGATAAGTTGGGGGGACACTGAAGCTTTCTTT. Its translation: CASSLISWGDTEAFF.

As regards this clonotype: One junction end does not reproduce the germline sequence, and a read error may be involved. The rearrangement joins TRBV13 to TRBJ2-6; no clear D gene. Per germline, CDR1 PRHDT and CDR2 FYEKMQ (reference sequence). The CDR3 sequence is 13 residues long. The CDR3 DNA reads as TGTGCCATCAGCCCTGGGCCCGCCAACGTCCTGACTTTC. Amino acids: CAISPGPANVLTF.

At least ten counts were recorded for this clonotype. The chain combines TRBV12-3 or TRBV12-4 with TRBJ2-7; D is unresolved. The CDR3 contains 13 residues. With 6 bases removed from V and 3 bases from J, the gap between germline ends came to 12 bases. CDR3: CASRVSINYEQYF. For the CDR3, the DNA is TGTGCCAGCAGAGTTTCGATCAACTACGAGCAGTACTTC.

This chain joins TRBV7-8 and TRBJ2-5; TRBD2 might be the D (6 bases). Germline V CDR1 and CDR2: SGHVS, FQNEAQ. The ends were cut back, 5 bases at V and 6 bases at J, with 25 bases in the middle. The CDR3 sequence is 17 residues long. The CDR3 reads CASSPRRFFGGRKTQYF. CDR3 coding DNA: TGTGCCAGCAGCCCGAGGCGCTTCTTCGGGGGTCGAAAGACCCAGTACTTC.

The chain carries TRBV25-1 and TRBJ2-4; D gene ambiguous. The V end lost 1 base, the J end lost 1 base, and 11 bases lay between the germline ends. CDR1 is MGHDK and CDR2 is SYGVNS in the germline V gene. CDR3 length: 16 amino acids. The CDR3 region is CASSESGPAAKNIQYF. DNA of the CDR3: TGTGCCAGCAGTGAATCAGGCCCAGCGGCCAAAAACATTCAGTACTTC.

This clonotype has only a few counts. The chain couples TRBV20-1 to TRBJ1-5; 7 bases map to TRBD1. V lost 3 bases to trimming and J lost 4 bases; unmatched junction nucleotides: 9. The CDR3 is made up of 15 amino acids. Germline CDR1 and CDR2: DFQATT and SNEGSKA (reference sequence). The CDR3 DNA reads as TGCAGTGCTAGTTATGCCGGGACAGAAAATCAGCCCCAGCATTTT. Amino acid sequence: CSASYAGTENQPQHF.

This sequence joins TRBV18 and TRBJ2-5; D unresolved. Germline CDR1 is KGHSH and CDR2 is LQKENI. The ends were cut back, 1 base at V and 5 bases at J, with 14 bases in the middle. The CDR3 is 15 amino acids. The CDR3 sequence is CASSPRTKSRETQYF. For the CDR3, the DNA is TGTGCCAGCTCACCACGAACCAAAAGTCGGGAGACCCAGTACTTC.

There are a few counts of this clonotype. This chain links TRBV4-1 with TRBJ2-5, with D tentatively TRBD2 (5 bases). The V gene lost 1 base and the J gene lost 6 bases, with 12 bases spanning the gap. This CDR3 has 14 residues. CDR1 and CDR2 from the germline V gene are MGHRA and YSYEKL. The CDR3 reads CASSQGETLKTQYF. CDR3 nucleotide sequence: TGCGCCAGCAGCCAAGGGGAGACACTTAAGACCCAGTACTTC.

The V call is TRBV7-9, the J call TRBJ1-2; 7 bases match TRBD1. V shed 3 bases, J shed 4 bases, and the junction held 5 bases outside the gene matches. Germline V CDR1 and CDR2: SEHNR, FQNEAQ (reference sequence). The CDR3 has 14 amino acids. CDR3 DNA: TGTGCCAGCAGCTTCGGGGACAGCTTCTATGGCTACACCTTC. Encoded protein: CASSFGDSFYGYTF.

The rearrangement links TRBV24-1 to TRBJ2-7; TRBD1 matches 9 bases. Germline V gene sequence: CDR1 KGHDR, CDR2 SFDVKD. This CDR3 spans 14 amino acids. V lost 6 bases and J lost 5; bases outside the gene matches: 7. The CDR3 is CATSSGTGSHEQYF. The CDR3 DNA sequence: TGTGCCACCAGTTCCGGGACAGGGTCACACGAGCAGTACTTC.

This chain uses TRBV4-1 with TRBJ2-5, with 11 bases fitting TRBD2. Trimming removed 0 bases from V and 6 bases from J; junction bases left unmatched: 6. This CDR3 comprises 16 residues. Germline V gene data show CDR1 as MGHRA and CDR2 as YSYEKL. Here the CDR3 reads CASSQDRPSGGQTQYF. The CDR3 DNA sequence: TGCGCCAGCAGCCAAGATCGGCCTAGCGGGGGGCAGACCCAGTACTTC.

The chain carries TRBV6-5 and TRBJ2-5; D perhaps matches TRBD2 (5 bases). CDR1 and CDR2 from the germline V gene are MNHEY and SVGAGI. The CDR3 is made up of 14 amino acids. Trimming removed 7 bases from V and 5 bases from J, with 17 bases in between. The chain's CDR3 is CASKLVRGGETQYF. The CDR3 bases are TGTGCCAGCAAGTTGGTCAGAGGCGGGGAGACCCAGTACTTC.

This clonotype was seen more than once but under ten times. The chain carries TRBV5-1 and TRBJ2-1, with TRBD2 matching 7 bases. The V and J ends lost 4 bases and 7 bases, in that order; junction bases with no gene match: 11. CDR1 and CDR2 from the germline V gene are SGHRS and YFSETQ. The CDR3 contains 15 residues. The CDR3 loop reads CASSPLVGGTNEQFF. The DNA for the CDR3 is TGCGCCAGCAGCCCCTTGGTGGGAGGGACGAATGAGCAGTTCTTC.

V gene TRBV6-2 or TRBV6-3 combines with J gene TRBJ1-2, with D hard to call. The CDR3 is made up of 12 amino acids. Trimming removed 8 bases from V and 0 bases from J, with 7 bases in between. In germline, CDR1 is MNHEY, CDR2 SVGEGT. CDR3 sequence (DNA): TGTGCCAGCGTGGGTCCTAACTATGGCTACACCTTC. This translates into CASVGPNYGYTF.

The chain uses TRBV10-3 and TRBJ2-7; D unresolved. Per germline, CDR1 ENHRY and CDR2 SYGVKD. The CDR3 is 14 amino acids. The ends were cut back, 6 bases at V and 0 bases at J, with 12 bases in the middle. The CDR3 is CAIREGKSSYEQYF. As DNA, the CDR3 is TGTGCCATCAGGGAAGGCAAGAGCTCCTACGAGCAGTACTTC.